The 32 T cell receptor beta chains below all came from one sample that was sequenced in a study of blood T cell repertoires in COVID-19. This table comes from immunoSEQ multiplex PCR, and its TCRdb copy is limited to in-frame clones, with some not included. The sample lists about 220,000 clones; around 82% were seen once. Sequencing used peripheral blood. The receptors originated from a woman older than 75 with acute or convalescent COVID-19.

J is TRBJ1-3 and V is TRBV5-1; D remains unclear. This CDR3 contains 14 residues. CDR1 SGHRS and CDR2 YFSETQ come from the germline V gene. Between the trimmed V and J ends, which lost 5 bases and 8 bases, there was a span of 17 bases. As DNA, the CDR3 is TGCGCCAGCAGTGCTGGCTCGTCGTTGGACACCATATATTTT. Encoded protein: CASSAGSSLDTIYF.

The gene calls are TRBV5-1 and TRBJ2-1; D is ambiguous. The ends were cut back, 3 bases at V and 8 bases at J, with 9 bases in the middle. Germline-derived CDR1 and CDR2 are SGHRS and YFSETQ. The CDR3 sequence is 12 residues long. In nucleotides, the CDR3 is TGCGCCAGCAGCTCGATCGAGGATGAGCAGTTCTTC. It is translated as CASSSIEDEQFF.

This chain links TRBV7-3 with TRBJ2-7, with a tentative D call TRBD2 (5 bases). This CDR3 comprises 15 residues. Germline V gene sequence: CDR1 SGHTA, CDR2 FQGTGA. Trimming shortened V by 8 bases and J by 2 bases, and 19 bases separated the two germline ends. DNA of the CDR3: TGTGCCAGCGCCATCAGCGGAACAGACCCCTACGAGCAGTACTTC. Its protein product is CASAISGTDPYEQYF.

The J gene is TRBJ1-5, the V gene TRBV6-6; D uncertain. The CDR3 extends over 15 amino acids. CDR1 and CDR2 (germline): MNHNY, SVGAGI (reference sequence). V was pared by 4 bases and J by 4 bases, with 14 bases between. The CDR3 DNA reads as TGTGCCAGCAGTTCGTCCCTTGGGAGTAATCAGCCCCAGCATTTT. Protein: CASSSSLGSNQPQHF.

This clone was observed a few times. This sequence joins TRBV10-3 and TRBJ2-2, with D possibly TRBD2 on 6 matching bases. Germline V lookup: CDR1 ENHRY, CDR2 SYGVKD. This CDR3 spans 13 amino acids. The ends were cut back, 8 bases at V and 3 bases at J, with 10 bases in the middle. The CDR3 sequence: CAIRDFYTGELFF. The DNA for the CDR3 is TGTGCCATCCGGGACTTCTACACCGGGGAGCTGTTTTTT.

V is TRBV4-3 and J is TRBJ2-7; D may be TRBD2 (5 bases). V was trimmed by 0 bases and J by 2 bases, leaving 8 bases between them. Per the germline V gene, CDR1 is LGHNA and CDR2 is YSLEER. The CDR3 has 14 amino acids. CDR3 coding DNA: TGCGCCAGCAGCCAAGATAACGGGGCCTACGAGCAGTACTTC. Encoded protein: CASSQDNGAYEQYF.

V is TRBV2 and J is TRBJ1-2, with TRBD1 matching 10 bases. The CDR3 is made up of 14 amino acids. Germline assignment: CDR1 SNHLY and CDR2 FYNNEI. J was trimmed by 8 bases and V by 7 bases; bases with no gene match: 10. CDR3 bases: TGTGCCAGCACCCCGTGGGGACAGGGGTTCGGCTACACCTTC. Translating it yields CASTPWGQGFGYTF.

The V and J genes are TRBV2 and TRBJ1-3; 7 bases map to TRBD1. The germline CDR1 and CDR2 sequences are SNHLY and FYNNEI. V trimming: 5 bases; J trimming: 3 bases; junction bases outside the gene matches: 10. This CDR3 has 16 residues. CDR3 bases: TGTGCCAGCAGTATGTACAGGGGAGAAAGTGGAAACACCATATATTTT. Its translation: CASSMYRGESGNTIYF.

This chain uses TRBV5-1 with TRBJ2-1, with 9 bases aligning to TRBD1. Losses at the gene ends were 1 base for V and 7 bases for J; bases not matched to a gene: 6. Per the germline V gene, CDR1 is SGHRS and CDR2 is YFSETQ. The CDR3 has 15 amino acids. The CDR3 loop is CASSLLGQGENEQFF. The DNA of the CDR3 is TGCGCCAGCAGCTTGTTGGGACAGGGCGAAAATGAGCAGTTCTTC.

V is TRBV11-3 and J is TRBJ1-2; perhaps TRBD1 as D (5 bases). Germline V gene data show CDR1 as SGHNT and CDR2 as YENEEA. Trimming took off 4 bases at V and 8 bases at J, with 14 bases between the two ends. The CDR3 covers 13 residues. The CDR3: CASSYRGHIGYTF. Here the CDR3 DNA reads TGTGCCAGCAGCTACCGAGGACATATAGGCTACACCTTC.

The V call is TRBV19, the J call TRBJ1-5; D remains unclear. The CDR3 consists of 13 residues. Trimming removed 1 base from V and 9 bases from J, with 10 bases in between. Germline V gene data show CDR1 as LNHDA and CDR2 as SQIVND (reference sequence). The DNA of the CDR3 is TGTGCCAGTAGTATAGCCGACCGGGTGCCCCAGCATTTT. Amino acids: CASSIADRVPQHF.

The chain uses TRBV2 and TRBJ1-2; 12 bases are shared with TRBD1. The germline CDR1 and CDR2 sequences are SNHLY and FYNNEI. CDR3 length: 15 residues. J was trimmed by 8 bases and V by 5 bases; bases with no gene match: 9. The CDR3 reads CASSLARDRGRGYTF. In DNA, the CDR3 is TGTGCCAGCAGTCTTGCCCGGGACAGGGGGCGGGGCTACACCTTC.

As for this clone: This sample also contains other DNA sequences that code for the same CDR3. The chain combines TRBV7-2 with TRBJ1-3, with a weak D call TRBD1 (6 bases). Germline V gene data show CDR1 as SGHTA and CDR2 as FQGNSA. V lost 0 bases and J 0 bases, leaving 9 bases between the germline ends. This CDR3 region has 16 residues. CDR3 in amino acids: CASSLADSYSGNTIYF. CDR3 coding DNA: TGTGCCAGCAGCTTAGCGGACAGCTACTCTGGAAACACCATATATTTT.

This clone is a singleton in its sample. The chain couples TRBV2 to TRBJ1-5; D uncertain. Looked up from germline, CDR1 is SNHLY and CDR2 is FYNNEI. The CDR3 totals 14 residues. With 4 bases removed from V and 6 bases from J, the gap between germline ends came to 13 bases. Here the CDR3 DNA reads TGTGCCAGCAGTGTGGTCCCAGTACCTCAGCCCCAGCATTTT. It specifies CASSVVPVPQPQHF.

The chain has TRBV6-5 and TRBJ1-6; TRBD1 is a possible D gene (5 bases). CDR1 and CDR2 (germline): MNHEY, SVGAGI. The CDR3 covers 14 residues. Trimming pared 8 bases from V and 7 bases from J, leaving 15 bases between. CDR3 residues: CASGPGRENSPLHF. The DNA for the CDR3 is TGTGCCAGCGGCCCGGGACGGGAGAATTCACCCCTCCACTTT.

The rearrangement joins TRBV5-4 to TRBJ2-3; 9 positions match TRBD2. Germline V CDR1 and CDR2: SGHNT, YYREEE (reference sequence). This CDR3 is 16 amino acids long. Unmatched junction bases numbered 4, after V lost 2 bases and J lost 0 bases. The CDR3 is CASSFRLAASTDTQYF. In DNA, the CDR3 is TGTGCCAGCAGCTTTAGACTAGCGGCTAGCACAGATACGCAGTATTTT. Full variable domain (rest looked up from reference TRBV5-4 and TRBJ2-3): ETGVTQSPTHLIKTRGQQVTLRCSSQSGHNTVSWYQQALGQGPQFIFQYYREEENGRGNFPPRFSGLQFPNYSSELNVNALELDDSALYLCASSFRLAASTDTQYFGPGTRLTVL.

The V call is TRBV5-1, the J call TRBJ1-4; a weak D match, TRBD1 (5 bases). Trimming removed 0 bases from V and 4 bases from J, with 16 bases in between. CDR1 SGHRS and CDR2 YFSETQ come from the germline V gene. The CDR3 spans 17 residues. This chain's CDR3 is CASSLGARDRGNEKLFF. The CDR3 DNA reads as TGCGCCAGCAGCTTGGGGGCGCGGGACCGAGGTAATGAAAAACTGTTTTTT. The variable domain in full, with the rest retrieved from reference TRBV5-1 and TRBJ1-4, is KAGVTQTPRYLIKTRGQQVTLSCSPISGHRSVSWYQQTPGQGLQFLFEYFSETQRNKGNFPGRFSGRQFSNSRSEMNVSTLELGDSALYLCASSLGARDRGNEKLFFGSGTQLSVL.

V and J are TRBV7-9 and TRBJ1-6, with D unclear. Trimming stripped 2 bases from V and 8 bases from J, with 13 bases between. Germline-derived CDR1 and CDR2 are SEHNR and FQNEAQ (reference sequence). This CDR3 comprises 15 residues. The CDR3 loop reads CASSLSLLRDSPLHF. The CDR3 coding sequence is TGTGCCAGCAGCTTAAGCCTACTACGGGATTCACCCCTCCACTTT. The complete variable domain, with remaining parts taken from reference TRBV7-9 and TRBJ1-6, reads DTGVSQNPRHKITKRGQNVTFRCDPISEHNRLYWYRQTLGQGPEFLTYFQNEAQLEKSRLLSDRFSAERPKGSFSTLEIQRTEQGDSAMYLCASSLSLLRDSPLHFGNGTRLTVT.

This sequence joins TRBV6-1 and TRBJ2-6; D gene ambiguous. Trimming cost V 2 bases and J 3 bases, with 11 bases left between them. The CDR3 loop spans 16 amino acids. CDR1 is MNHNS, CDR2 SASEGT, per germline. The CDR3 nucleotides are TGTGCCAGCAGTGAAAGACAAACCAGTGGGGCCAACGTCCTGACTTTC. It is translated as CASSERQTSGANVLTF.

This chain uses TRBV7-6 with TRBJ2-1; TRBD1 is a possible D gene (6 bases). Trimming removed 5 bases from V and 7 bases from J, with 33 bases in between. This CDR3 has 20 amino acids. The germline CDR1 and CDR2 sequences are SGHVS and FNYEAQ. The CDR3 here is CASSQSLWAGADRTRNEQFF. The CDR3 DNA follows: TGTGCCAGCAGCCAAAGTCTTTGGGCAGGGGCGGATCGTACAAGGAATGAGCAGTTCTTC.

This clone has a handful of counts. The V and J genes are TRBV6-5 and TRBJ2-1, with TRBD1 matching 9 bases. The CDR3 is made up of 16 amino acids. Losses at the gene ends were 2 bases for V and 6 bases for J; bases not matched to a gene: 8. The V gene's germline CDR1 is MNHEY and CDR2 SVGAGI. The CDR3 coding sequence is TGTGCCAGCAGTTACCGAGGGACAGGGCATTTCAATGAGCAGTTCTTC. Protein: CASSYRGTGHFNEQFF.

The V gene is TRBV5-1, the J gene TRBJ1-4, with D perhaps matching TRBD1 (5 bases). From germline, CDR1 is SGHRS and CDR2 YFSETQ. There are 17 residues in the CDR3. V lost 0 bases, J lost 3 bases, and 15 bases lay in between. This CDR3 is CASSLGRVQVANEKLFF. In nucleotides, the CDR3 is TGCGCCAGCAGCTTGGGCAGGGTACAAGTAGCTAATGAAAAACTGTTTTTT.

J is TRBJ2-5 and V is TRBV10-3; D may be TRBD2 (7 bases). Germline V gene data show CDR1 as ENHRY and CDR2 as SYGVKD. The CDR3 is 15 amino acids. V lost 2 bases and J 0 bases, leaving 10 bases between the germline ends. In DNA, the CDR3 is TGTGCCATCAGTGAGCGGGGGGCCGACCAAGAGACCCAGTACTTC. This gives the protein CAISERGADQETQYF.

This clone was observed once. An end of the junction does not agree with germline; a read error may underlie this. The rearrangement joins TRBV7-7 to TRBJ2-5, with 13 bases matching TRBD2. CDR3 size: 16 residues. Germline V gene lookup returns CDR1 SSHAT and CDR2 FNYEAQ (reference sequence). As DNA, the CDR3 is TGTGCTAGCAGCATAGGACTAGCGGGGGTTGATGAGACCCAGTACTTC. This translates into CASSIGLAGVDETQYF. Full variable domain (missing parts from reference TRBV7-7 and TRBJ2-5): GAGVSQSPRYKVTKRGQDVTLRCDPISSHATLYWYQQALGQGPEFLTYFNYEAQPDKSGLPSDRFSAERPEGSISTLTIQRTEQRDSAMYRCASSIGLAGVDETQYFGPGTRLLVL.

V usage is TRBV4-2 and J usage is TRBJ1-1, with D maybe TRBD1 (5 bases). Looked up from germline, CDR1 is LGHNA and CDR2 is YNFKEQ. The length of the CDR3 is 14 residues. V was cut by 2 bases and J by 7 bases, with 14 bases left in between. CDR3 sequence (DNA): TGTGCCAGCAGCCAAAACGTAGGGGCAGGTGAAGCTTTCTTT. Translation gives CASSQNVGAGEAFF.

This sequence joins TRBV18 and TRBJ1-5; the match to TRBD1 covers 7 bases. V lost 3 bases and J lost 0; bases outside the gene matches: 2. Germline loops: CDR1 KGHSH, CDR2 LQKENI. CDR3 length equals 15 residues. CDR3 sequence reads: CASSPGTASNQPQHF. CDR3 bases: TGTGCCAGCTCACCCGGGACAGCTAGCAATCAGCCCCAGCATTTT. Combining the CDR3 with reference TRBV18 and TRBJ1-5 gives the whole variable domain NAGVMQNPRHLVRRRGQEARLRCSPMKGHSHVYWYRQLPEEGLKFMVYLQKENIIDESGMPKERFSAEFPKEGPSILRIQQVVRGDSAAYFCASSPGTASNQPQHFGDGTRLSIL.

This clone was found once. V gene TRBV12-3 or TRBV12-4 combines with J gene TRBJ1-1, with 7 nucleotides matching TRBD1. V lost 10 bases and J lost 1; bases outside the gene matches: 6. The CDR3 totals 13 residues. The DNA for the CDR3 is TGTGCCACTATGGGACAGTCGAACACTGAAGCTTTCTTT. This sequence encodes CATMGQSNTEAFF.

This chain joins TRBV7-3 and TRBJ2-3, with a possible D match to TRBD2 (6 bases). V was trimmed by 0 bases and J by 2 bases, leaving 15 bases between them. This CDR3 has 17 residues. Germline-derived CDR1 and CDR2 are SGHTA and FQGTGA. This chain's CDR3 is CASSLTRGTLLTDTQYF. In DNA, the CDR3 is TGTGCCAGCAGCTTAACTCGGGGGACCCTCCTCACAGATACGCAGTATTTT.

This clone was seen once. The V gene is TRBV6-1, the J gene TRBJ1-2; unclear D gene. Trimming cost V 0 bases and J 8 bases, with 13 bases left between them. This CDR3 contains 14 residues. The V gene's germline CDR1 is MNHNS and CDR2 SASEGT. CDR3 DNA: TGTGCCAGCAGTGAAGCGTTGGGGAGAGAGGGCTACACCTTC. Encoded protein: CASSEALGREGYTF.

A single count supports this clone. J is TRBJ2-7 and V is TRBV18; D is undetermined. The CDR3 consists of 12 residues. V was pared by 6 bases and J by 2 bases, with 8 bases between. Germline CDR1 is KGHSH and CDR2 is LQKENI. CDR3 residues: CASSPGAYEQYF. The CDR3 DNA follows: TGTGCCAGCTCCCCAGGAGCCTACGAGCAGTACTTC.

The rearrangement uses TRBV18 and TRBJ1-2; no clear D. The CDR3 loop spans 14 amino acids. Germline assignment: CDR1 KGHSH and CDR2 LQKENI. The germline V and J ends were trimmed by 6 bases and 4 bases, with 15 bases remaining between them. The CDR3 region is CASSVEGEPYGYTF. CDR3 DNA: TGTGCCAGCTCCGTCGAGGGAGAGCCCTATGGCTACACCTTC.

This clone was counted a single time. The chain has TRBV7-6 and TRBJ1-5; D possibly corresponds to TRBD1 (5 bases). The germline V gene has CDR1 SGHVS and CDR2 FNYEAQ. The CDR3 sequence is 15 residues long. Trimming pared 1 base from V and 1 base from J, leaving 8 bases between. The CDR3 loop is CASSLGGVSNQPQHF. As DNA, the CDR3 is TGTGCCAGCAGCTTAGGGGGGGTAAGCAATCAGCCCCAGCATTTT.